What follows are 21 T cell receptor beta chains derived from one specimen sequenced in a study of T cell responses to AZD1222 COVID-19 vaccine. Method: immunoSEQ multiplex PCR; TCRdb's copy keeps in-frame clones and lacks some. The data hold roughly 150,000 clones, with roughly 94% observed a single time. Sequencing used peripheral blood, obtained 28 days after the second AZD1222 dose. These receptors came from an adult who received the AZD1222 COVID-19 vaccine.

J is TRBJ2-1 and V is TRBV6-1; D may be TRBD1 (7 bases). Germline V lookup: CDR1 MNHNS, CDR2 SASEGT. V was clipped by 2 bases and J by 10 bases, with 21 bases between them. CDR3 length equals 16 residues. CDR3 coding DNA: TGTGCCAGCAGTGAAATGGCAGGGGGGTCCTCGGGGGAGCAGTTCTTC. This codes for CASSEMAGGSSGEQFF.

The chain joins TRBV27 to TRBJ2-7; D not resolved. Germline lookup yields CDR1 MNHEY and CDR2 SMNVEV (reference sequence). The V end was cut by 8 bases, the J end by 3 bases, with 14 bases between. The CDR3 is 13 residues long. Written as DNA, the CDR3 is TGTGCCAGCTCGGACCGTTTCCTCTACGAGCAGTACTTC. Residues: CASSDRFLYEQYF.

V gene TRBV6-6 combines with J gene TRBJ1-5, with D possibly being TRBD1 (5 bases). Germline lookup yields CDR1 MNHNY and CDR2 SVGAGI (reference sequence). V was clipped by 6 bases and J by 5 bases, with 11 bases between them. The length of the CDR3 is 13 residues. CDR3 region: CASRGSRDQPQHF. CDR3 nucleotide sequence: TGTGCCAGCAGGGGTTCCAGGGATCAGCCCCAGCATTTT.

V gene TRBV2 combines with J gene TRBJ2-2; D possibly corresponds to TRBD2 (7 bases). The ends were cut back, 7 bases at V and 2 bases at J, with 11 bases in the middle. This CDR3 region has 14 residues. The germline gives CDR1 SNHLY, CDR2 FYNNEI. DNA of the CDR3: TGTGCCAGCACGTGGGGGGGCAACACCGGGGAGCTGTTTTTT. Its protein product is CASTWGGNTGELFF.

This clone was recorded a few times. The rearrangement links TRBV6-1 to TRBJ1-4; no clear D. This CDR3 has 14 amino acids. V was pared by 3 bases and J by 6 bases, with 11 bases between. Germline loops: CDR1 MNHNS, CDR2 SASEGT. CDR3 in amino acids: CASSEWAVDEKLFF. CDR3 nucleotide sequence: TGTGCCAGCAGTGAGTGGGCGGTGGATGAAAAACTGTTTTTT.

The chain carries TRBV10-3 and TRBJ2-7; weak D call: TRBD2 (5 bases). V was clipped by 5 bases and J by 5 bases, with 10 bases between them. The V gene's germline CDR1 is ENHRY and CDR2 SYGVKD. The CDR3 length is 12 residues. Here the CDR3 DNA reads TGTGCCATCAGTCCGTCGGGGAACGAGCAGTACTTC. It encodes CAISPSGNEQYF.

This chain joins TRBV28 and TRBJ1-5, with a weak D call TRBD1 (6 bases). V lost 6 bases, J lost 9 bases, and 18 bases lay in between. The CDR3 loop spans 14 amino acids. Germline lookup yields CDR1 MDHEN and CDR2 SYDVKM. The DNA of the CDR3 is TGTGCCAGCAGCCCACAGGGATCCTTGGGGCCCCAGCATTTT. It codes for CASSPQGSLGPQHF.

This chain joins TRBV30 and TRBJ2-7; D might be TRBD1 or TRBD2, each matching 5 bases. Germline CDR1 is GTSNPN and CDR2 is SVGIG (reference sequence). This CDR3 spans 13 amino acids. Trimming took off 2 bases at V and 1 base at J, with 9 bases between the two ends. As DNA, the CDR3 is TGTGCCTGGAGTCCTGGGGGTTCCTACGAGCAGTACTTC. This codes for CAWSPGGSYEQYF.

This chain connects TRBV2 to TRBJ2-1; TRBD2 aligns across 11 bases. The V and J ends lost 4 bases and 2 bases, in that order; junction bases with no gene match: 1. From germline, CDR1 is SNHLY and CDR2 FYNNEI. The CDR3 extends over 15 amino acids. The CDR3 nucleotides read TGTGCCAGCAGTGTAGCGGGAGGGACCTACAATGAGCAGTTCTTC. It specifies CASSVAGGTYNEQFF.

This CDR3 is CASSGGGLAGNTDTQYF. The CDR3 DNA reads TGCGCCAGCAGCGGCGGGGGTCTAGCGGGGAACACAGATACGCAGTATTTT. The V gene is TRBV10-2, the J gene TRBJ2-3, with 9 bases identical to TRBD2. In germline, CDR1 is WSHSY, CDR2 SAAADI. Trimming at V came to 6 bases and at J to 2 bases, leaving 12 bases not matched to a gene. This CDR3 contains 17 residues.

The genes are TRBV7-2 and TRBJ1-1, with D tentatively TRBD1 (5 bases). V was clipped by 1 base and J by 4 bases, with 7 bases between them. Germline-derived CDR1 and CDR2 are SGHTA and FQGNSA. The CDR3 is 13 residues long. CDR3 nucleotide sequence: TGTGCCAGCAGCTTAGGCAGGGCCACTGAAGCTTTCTTT. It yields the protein CASSLGRATEAFF. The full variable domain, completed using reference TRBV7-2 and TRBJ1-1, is GAGVSQSPSNKVTEKGKDVELRCDPISGHTALYWYRQSLGQGLEFLIYFQGNSAPDKSGLPSDRFSAERTGGSVSTLTIQRTQQEDSAVYLCASSLGRATEAFFGQGTRLTVV.

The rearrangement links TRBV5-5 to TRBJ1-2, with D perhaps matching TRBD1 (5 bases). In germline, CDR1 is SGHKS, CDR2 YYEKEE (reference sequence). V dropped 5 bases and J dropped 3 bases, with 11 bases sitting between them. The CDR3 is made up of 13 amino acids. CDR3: CASSSRDDYGYTF. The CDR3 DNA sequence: TGTGCCAGCAGTTCCCGGGACGACTATGGCTACACCTTC.

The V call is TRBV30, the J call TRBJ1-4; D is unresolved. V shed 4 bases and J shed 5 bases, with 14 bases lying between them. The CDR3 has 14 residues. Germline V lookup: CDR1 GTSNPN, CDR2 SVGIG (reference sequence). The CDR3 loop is CAWKRGRPNEKLFF. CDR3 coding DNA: TGTGCCTGGAAAAGAGGACGGCCCAATGAAAAACTGTTTTTT.

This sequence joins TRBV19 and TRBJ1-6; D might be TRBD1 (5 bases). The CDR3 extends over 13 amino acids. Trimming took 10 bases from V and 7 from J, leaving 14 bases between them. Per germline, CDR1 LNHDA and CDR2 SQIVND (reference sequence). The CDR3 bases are TGTGCCACCTCCGGGACGGCGAATTCACCCCTCCACTTT. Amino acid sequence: CATSGTANSPLHF.

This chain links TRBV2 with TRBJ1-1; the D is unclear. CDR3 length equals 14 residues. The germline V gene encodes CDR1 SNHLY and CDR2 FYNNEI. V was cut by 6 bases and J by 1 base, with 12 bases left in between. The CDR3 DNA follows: TGTGCCAGCAGCTACGGAGGAGGGAACACTGAAGCTTTCTTT. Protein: CASSYGGGNTEAFF.

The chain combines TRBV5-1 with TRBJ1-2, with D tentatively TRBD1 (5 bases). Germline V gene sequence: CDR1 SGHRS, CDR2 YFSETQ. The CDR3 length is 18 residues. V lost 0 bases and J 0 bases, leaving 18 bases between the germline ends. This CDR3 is CASSLVIRDNEANYGYTF. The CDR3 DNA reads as TGCGCCAGCAGCTTGGTTATCAGGGATAATGAAGCTAACTATGGCTACACCTTC.

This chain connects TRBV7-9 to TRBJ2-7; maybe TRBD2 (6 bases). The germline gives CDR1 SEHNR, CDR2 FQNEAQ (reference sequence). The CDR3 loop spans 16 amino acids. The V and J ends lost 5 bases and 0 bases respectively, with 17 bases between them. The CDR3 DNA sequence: TGTGCCAGCAGCCCGAGGGGACTGCGACTCTCCTACGAGCAGTACTTC. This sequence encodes CASSPRGLRLSYEQYF. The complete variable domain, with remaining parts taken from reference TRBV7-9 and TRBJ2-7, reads DTGVSQNPRHKITKRGQNVTFRCDPISEHNRLYWYRQTLGQGPEFLTYFQNEAQLEKSRLLSDRFSAERPKGSFSTLEIQRTEQGDSAMYLCASSPRGLRLSYEQYFGPGTRLTVT.

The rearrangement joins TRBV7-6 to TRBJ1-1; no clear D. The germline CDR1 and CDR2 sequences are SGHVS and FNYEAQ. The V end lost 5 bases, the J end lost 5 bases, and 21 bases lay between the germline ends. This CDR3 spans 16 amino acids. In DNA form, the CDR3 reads TGTGCCAGCAGCGCTTTGGACGGCCCTGGTTGGACTGAAGCTTTCTTT. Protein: CASSALDGPGWTEAFF. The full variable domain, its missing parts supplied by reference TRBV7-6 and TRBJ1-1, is GAGVSQSPRYKVTKRGQDVALRCDPISGHVSLYWYRQALGQGPEFLTYFNYEAQQDKSGLPNDRFSAERPEGSISTLTIQRTEQRDSAMYRCASSALDGPGWTEAFFGQGTRLTVV.

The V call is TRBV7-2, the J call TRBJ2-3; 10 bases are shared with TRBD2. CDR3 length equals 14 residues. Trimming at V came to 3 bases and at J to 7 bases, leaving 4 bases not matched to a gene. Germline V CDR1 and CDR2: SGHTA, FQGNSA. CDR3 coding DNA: TGTGCCAGCAGCTTCGCTAGCGGGAGTCATACGCAGTATTTT. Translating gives CASSFASGSHTQYF.

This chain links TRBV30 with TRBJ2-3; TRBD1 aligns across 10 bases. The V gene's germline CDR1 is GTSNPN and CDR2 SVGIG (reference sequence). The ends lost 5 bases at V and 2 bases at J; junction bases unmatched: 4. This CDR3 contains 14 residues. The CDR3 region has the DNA TGTGCCTGGCGACAGGGGGCTAACACAGATACGCAGTATTTT. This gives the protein CAWRQGANTDTQYF.

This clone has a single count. The CDR3 coding sequence is TGTGCCAGCAGTGAAGGGGGGCTGGTGGCTTTCTTT. Its translation: CASSEGGLVAFF. The chain carries TRBV6-1 and TRBJ1-1; D may be TRBD1 (6 bases). Trimming cost V 1 base and J 11 bases, with 11 bases left between them. Per the germline V gene, CDR1 is MNHNS and CDR2 is SASEGT. The CDR3 sequence is 12 residues long.